This T cell receptor beta chain was found in a study of technical replicates of blood from a handful of donors. Losses at the gene ends were 5 bases for V and 5 bases for J; bases not matched to a gene: 7. This CDR3 spans 14 amino acids. CDR1 ENHRY and CDR2 SYGVKD come from the germline V gene. Profiled with immunoSEQ multiplex PCR; TCRdb holds only in-frame clones, not every one. The sample lists roughly 71,000 clones; 95% to 96% were seen once. The chain employs TRBV10-3 and TRBJ2-3; 7 bases match TRBD1. This clonotype originated in a human donor in good health. The sequenced sample was T cells isolated from PBMCs. The CDR3 region has the DNA TGTGCCATCAGTTTAGGGGGCTCAGGAGATACGCAGTATTTT. Residues: CAISLGGSGDTQYF.